This T cell receptor beta chain stems from a study of shared clonotypes between healthy human individuals. Points from the study as a whole: Researchers sampled blood only, noting tissue repertoires likely differ. Sharing across several donors was seen in 5% to 5.5% of naive CD4 clonotypes.

This clone has only a few counts. The antigen remains undetermined. The data were produced by immunoSEQ multiplex PCR, yet TCRdb's version contains in-frame clones alone and is incomplete. In the table there are over a million clones, approximately 70% of which are singletons. The CDR3 is made up of 11 amino acids. V was pared by 3 bases and J by 5 bases, with 7 bases between. In germline, CDR1 is SQVTM, CDR2 ANQGSEA. This sequence joins TRBV29-1 and TRBJ2-5; perhaps TRBD1 as D (5 bases). The source of this sequence is a man aged 18 to 30 in good health. Material for sequencing was memory CD4+ T cells sorted from blood. Described subset: CD45RA-negative fraction. CDR3 sequence: CSVDRAETQYF. The CDR3 DNA sequence: TGCAGCGTTGACAGGGCGGAGACCCAGTACTTC.